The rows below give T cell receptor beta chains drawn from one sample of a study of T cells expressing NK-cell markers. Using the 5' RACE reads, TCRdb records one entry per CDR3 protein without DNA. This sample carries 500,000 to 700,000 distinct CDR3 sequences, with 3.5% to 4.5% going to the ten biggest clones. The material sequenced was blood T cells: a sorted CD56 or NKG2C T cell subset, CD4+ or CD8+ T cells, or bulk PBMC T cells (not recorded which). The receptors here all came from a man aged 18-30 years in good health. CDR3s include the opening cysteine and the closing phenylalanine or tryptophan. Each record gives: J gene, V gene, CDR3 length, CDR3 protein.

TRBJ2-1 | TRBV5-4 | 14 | CASSQDRLYNEQFF
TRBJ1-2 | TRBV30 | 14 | CAWSGDRGLYGYTF
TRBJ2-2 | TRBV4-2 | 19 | CASSPNAGLAGRNTGELFF
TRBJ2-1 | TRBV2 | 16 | CASSEETSHTYNEQFF
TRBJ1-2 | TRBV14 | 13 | CASSLILNYGYTF
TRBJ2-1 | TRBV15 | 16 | CATSRDGGLAGNEQFF
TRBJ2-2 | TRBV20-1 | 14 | CSAPPKTATGELFF
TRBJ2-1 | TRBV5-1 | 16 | CASSLGTSGVYNEQFF
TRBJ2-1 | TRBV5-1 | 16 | CASSYSTSGRDEEQFF
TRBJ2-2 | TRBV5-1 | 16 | CASTPTASRNTGELFF
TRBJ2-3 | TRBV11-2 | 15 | CASRRGPGGLNTQYF
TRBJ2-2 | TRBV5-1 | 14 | CASREEVGAGELFF
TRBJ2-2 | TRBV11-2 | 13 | CASSPVRSGELFF
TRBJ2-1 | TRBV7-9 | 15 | CASSSPVLREGLRFF
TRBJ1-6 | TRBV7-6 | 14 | CASSLDRSNSPLHF
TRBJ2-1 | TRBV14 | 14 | CASSPPWRVNEQFF
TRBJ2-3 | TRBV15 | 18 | CATSSTLASSGPTDTQYF
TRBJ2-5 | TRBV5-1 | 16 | CASSLNLAGDQETQYF
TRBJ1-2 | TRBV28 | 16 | CASSPVAGLANYGYTF
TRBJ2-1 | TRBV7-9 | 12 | CASSEIHNEQFF
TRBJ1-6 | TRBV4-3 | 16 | CASSQSGFSVDSPLHF
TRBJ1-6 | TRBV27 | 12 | CASSSQNSPLHF
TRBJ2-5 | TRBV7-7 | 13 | CASSFTPRQTQYF
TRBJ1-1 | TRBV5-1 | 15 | CASSYLQGPGAEAFF
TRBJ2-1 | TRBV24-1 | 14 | CATSGAGGTNEQFF
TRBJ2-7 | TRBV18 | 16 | CASSPRGEGGWYEQYF
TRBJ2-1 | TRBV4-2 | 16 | CASSPRAREINNEQFF
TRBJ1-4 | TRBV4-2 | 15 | CASSQYIGPDEKLFF
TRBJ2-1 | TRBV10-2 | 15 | CASSVLSHSYNEQFF
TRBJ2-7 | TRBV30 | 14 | CAWPPGGQKYEQYF
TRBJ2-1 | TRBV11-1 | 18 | CASSLRLAGVSSYNEQFF
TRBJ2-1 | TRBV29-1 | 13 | CSVVERIYNEQFF
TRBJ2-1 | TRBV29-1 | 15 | CSVEEGLAGVNEQFF
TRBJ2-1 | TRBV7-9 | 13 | CASSSLPGQGLVF
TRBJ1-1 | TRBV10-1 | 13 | CASSEDRVSEAFF